Given below is one TCR beta chain in context. Its matching antigen is unknown. In germline, CDR1 is LGHNA, CDR2 YNFKEQ. With 4 bases clipped from V and 2 bases from J, the junction kept 8 bases outside the gene matches. This CDR3 is 15 amino acids long. Some clones are missing from TCRdb's copy, which holds only in-frame ones; the method was immunoSEQ multiplex PCR. The sample lists approximately 170,000 clones, 91% occurring once. These data originate in a study of cytomegalovirus exposure and HLA in healthy donors. Study-level points and caveats: Overall, roughly 170 TCR beta chains were annotated as cytomegalovirus-associated.

The chain links TRBV4-2 to TRBJ2-7; TRBD2 aligns across 7 bases. Sequencing was done on a sample of PBMCs. This sequence originates from a woman aged 18-29 years in good health and CMV-seropositive. CDR3: CASSPGASGTYEQYF. In DNA form, the CDR3 reads TGTGCCAGCAGCCCCGGCGCTAGCGGTACCTACGAGCAGTACTTC.